Listed below are T cell receptor beta chains from one sample, sequenced in a study of blood T cell repertoires in COVID-19. Sequenced by immunoSEQ multiplex PCR; TCRdb stores in-frame clones only, minus some. The repertoire holds tens of thousands of clones, with about 80% as singletons. Sequenced sample: peripheral blood. These receptors all come from a human donor in a cohort sampled during active COVID-19. Each CDR3 is given with its conserved first and last residue. D genes are given only for firm matches. Some rows have no size entry. The others give once, few or many, or a class for an expanded clone.

abundance: -
d_gene: TRBD2
v_gene: TRBV19
CDR3aa: CASSVTSGGAKNIQYF

abundance: -
d_gene: TRBD2
v_gene: TRBV29-1
CDR3aa: CSVERETSGTNEQYF

abundance: -
d_gene: TRBD1
v_gene: TRBV18
CDR3aa: CASSAQGASYEQYF

abundance: -
d_gene: TRBD1
v_gene: TRBV29-1
CDR3aa: CSVVDRGAYEQYF

abundance: few
d_gene: -
v_gene: TRBV6-2/TRBV6-3
CDR3aa: CASSYPLGQGYGYTF

abundance: -
d_gene: TRBD2
v_gene: TRBV28
CDR3aa: CATETSGNNEQFF

abundance: once
d_gene: -
v_gene: TRBV27
CDR3aa: CASSLSGGNEQYF

abundance: -
d_gene: -
v_gene: TRBV19
CDR3aa: CASSIQGSTYNEQFF

abundance: once
d_gene: -
v_gene: TRBV7-8
CDR3aa: CASSLTREGRDGYTF

abundance: -
d_gene: -
v_gene: TRBV2
CDR3aa: CASSVGQSYGYTF

abundance: few
d_gene: -
v_gene: TRBV4-1
CDR3aa: CASSLGNQPQHF

abundance: few
d_gene: -
v_gene: TRBV6-6
CDR3aa: CASSSGLNYEQYF

abundance: -
d_gene: -
v_gene: TRBV7-9
CDR3aa: CASSLALAEHYEQYF

abundance: -
d_gene: TRBD2
v_gene: TRBV2
CDR3aa: CARGTSGGHFLYNEQFF

abundance: -
d_gene: -
v_gene: TRBV4-1
CDR3aa: CASSQAKFRDEQYF

abundance: -
d_gene: -
v_gene: TRBV4-3
CDR3aa: CASSQGVGSGANVLTF

abundance: -
d_gene: -
v_gene: TRBV2
CDR3aa: CASSERIQASNYGYTF

abundance: once
d_gene: -
v_gene: TRBV3-1/TRBV3-2
CDR3aa: CASSRNGGETQYF

abundance: -
d_gene: -
v_gene: TRBV7-9
CDR3aa: CASSLGISSGAFF

abundance: -
d_gene: -
v_gene: TRBV12-3/TRBV12-4
CDR3aa: CASSFEDQETQYF

abundance: -
d_gene: -
v_gene: TRBV6-2/TRBV6-3
CDR3aa: CASSYLRGNTEAFF

abundance: -
d_gene: -
v_gene: TRBV19
CDR3aa: CASSINLQYEQYF

abundance: -
d_gene: TRBD1
v_gene: TRBV5-1
CDR3aa: CASSPLEGGKYF

abundance: once
d_gene: TRBD2
v_gene: TRBV5-4
CDR3aa: CASSQAEAGGPDTQYF

abundance: -
d_gene: TRBD2
v_gene: TRBV7-3
CDR3aa: CASSSHRSGVNTGELFF

abundance: -
d_gene: TRBD1
v_gene: TRBV6-4
CDR3aa: CASSDSTGGYNEQFF

abundance: -
d_gene: -
v_gene: TRBV5-4
CDR3aa: CASSLWGGDTEAFF

abundance: once
d_gene: -
v_gene: TRBV5-4
CDR3aa: CASSLRGHEKLFF

abundance: few
d_gene: TRBD1
v_gene: TRBV18
CDR3aa: CASSPYQGVDEKLFF

abundance: -
d_gene: -
v_gene: TRBV7-9
CDR3aa: CASSGETFQETQYF

abundance: -
d_gene: -
v_gene: TRBV4-3
CDR3aa: CASGITLGGRTEAFF

abundance: -
d_gene: -
v_gene: TRBV15
CDR3aa: CATSRAGNTNEKLFF

abundance: -
d_gene: -
v_gene: TRBV7-9
CDR3aa: CASSLAGTGGNYGYTF

abundance: -
d_gene: -
v_gene: TRBV7-8
CDR3aa: CASSYPGYVYEQYF

abundance: -
d_gene: -
v_gene: TRBV7-2
CDR3aa: CASSLVRGGRQGDTQYF

abundance: -
d_gene: TRBD1
v_gene: TRBV6-5
CDR3aa: CASSYTGAGTEAFF

abundance: once
d_gene: TRBD2
v_gene: TRBV5-1
CDR3aa: CASSSGLLAGGYNEQFF

abundance: few
d_gene: TRBD1
v_gene: TRBV2
CDR3aa: CASTGVRSYEQYF

abundance: -
d_gene: TRBD2
v_gene: TRBV6-2/TRBV6-3
CDR3aa: CASSYSTGLVTYNEQFF

abundance: once
d_gene: -
v_gene: TRBV19
CDR3aa: CASTPDSRPNYGYTF

abundance: -
d_gene: -
v_gene: TRBV28
CDR3aa: CASSLTLSGPNQPQHF

abundance: -
d_gene: TRBD1
v_gene: TRBV28
CDR3aa: CASTMEGTGNTGELFF

abundance: -
d_gene: TRBD2
v_gene: TRBV9
CDR3aa: CASSVEGVRTSGSRETQYF